The 24 T cell receptor beta chains listed next were all sequenced from one sample in a study of Ad26.COV2.S vaccination and SARS-CoV-2 variants. Measured with immunoSEQ multiplex PCR; TCRdb has only the in-frame clones, and not every one. Of roughly 460,000 clones in the sample, 80% to 90% are singletons; the top ten hold 1.7%. The treatment denotes: roughly 18 received Ad26.COV2.S at low or high dose, single or two shots; roughly five received placebo; per-sample allocation not given. Sampling happened 63 days after the first vaccine or placebo injection. Sequenced here: peripheral blood, sampled in a trial of Ad26.COV2.S vaccine versus placebo. The origin of the receptors is a person aged 18-60 years who received the Ad26.COV2.S COVID-19 vaccine or a placebo.

About this clone itself: Its ends do not fully match the called genes, so a read error is possible. V and J are TRBV7-6 and TRBJ1-5, with D unresolved. The CDR3 loop spans 13 amino acids. Germline V lookup: CDR1 SGHVS, CDR2 FNYEAQ. CDR3 loop: CASSSGSSQPQHF. In nucleotides, the CDR3 is TGTGCCAGCAGCTCGGGGAGCAGTCAGCCCCAGCATTTT.

The chain recombines TRBV7-6 with TRBJ1-6, with D possibly being TRBD1 (5 bases). V lost 1 base and J lost 8, with 9 bases in between. Germline CDR1 and CDR2: SGHVS and FNYEAQ. CDR3 length equals 14 residues. CDR3 residues: CASSLVGGDSPLHF. The CDR3 DNA follows: TGTGCCAGCAGCTTAGTGGGGGGGGATTCACCCCTCCACTTT.

The chain recombines TRBV12-3 or TRBV12-4 with TRBJ1-1, with no clear D. The CDR3 is made up of 13 amino acids. Trimming shortened V by 5 bases and J by 0 bases, and 7 bases separated the two germline ends. The CDR3 here is CASSPTVNTEAFF. DNA for the CDR3: TGTGCCAGCAGTCCCACAGTGAACACTGAAGCTTTCTTT.

V is TRBV7-2 and J is TRBJ1-2, with D uncertain. Germline V CDR1 and CDR2: SGHTA, FQGNSA. The CDR3 sequence is 15 residues long. V was trimmed by 1 base and J by 3 bases, leaving 12 bases between them. This CDR3 is CASSLGPLTYYGYTF. CDR3 in DNA: TGTGCCAGCAGCTTAGGTCCCCTAACCTACTATGGCTACACCTTC.

This chain connects TRBV18 to TRBJ1-1; no clear D gene. Trimming shortened V by 1 base and J by 4 bases, and 10 bases separated the two germline ends. This CDR3 is 14 amino acids long. The germline V gene has CDR1 KGHSH and CDR2 LQKENI. The DNA for the CDR3 is TGTGCCAGCTCACCACAGGTACCGGTCACTGAAGCTTTCTTT. Translated, it gives CASSPQVPVTEAFF.

The chain combines TRBV19 with TRBJ2-5; D is ambiguous. The CDR3 sequence is 14 residues long. The V gene lost 3 bases and the J gene lost 5 bases, with 13 bases spanning the gap. The germline V gene encodes CDR1 LNHDA and CDR2 SQIVND (reference sequence). In DNA form, the CDR3 reads TGTGCCAGTAGTATCGGCAGCACATGGGAGACCCAGTACTTC. Translation: CASSIGSTWETQYF. Based on the CDR3 plus reference TRBV19 and TRBJ2-5, the full variable domain is DGGITQSPKYLFRKEGQNVTLSCEQNLNHDAMYWYRQDPGQGLRLIYYSQIVNDFQKGDIAEGYSVSREKKESFPLTVTSAQKNPTAFYLCASSIGSTWETQYFGPGTRLLVL.

The genes are TRBV4-3 and TRBJ1-6; 9 bases are a match to TRBD1. The germline gives CDR1 LGHNA, CDR2 YSLEER. Unmatched junction bases numbered 11, after V lost 4 bases and J lost 13 bases. The CDR3 is 15 amino acids. The CDR3 bases are TGCGCCAGCAGCCCGGTCCCGGGACAGGGAGGGCCCCTCCACTTT. This codes for CASSPVPGQGGPLHF.

V gene TRBV7-9 combines with J gene TRBJ1-1, with D unclear. The CDR3 is 15 amino acids. Germline V gene sequence: CDR1 SEHNR, CDR2 FQNEAQ (reference sequence). Trimming removed 5 bases from V and 6 bases from J, with 19 bases in between. CDR3 amino acids: CASSPDWAGSPEAFF. CDR3 sequence (DNA): TGTGCCAGCAGCCCTGATTGGGCGGGCAGCCCTGAAGCTTTCTTT.

J is TRBJ1-1 and V is TRBV7-9, with a possible D match to TRBD1 (6 bases). Looked up from germline, CDR1 is SEHNR and CDR2 is FQNEAQ (reference sequence). V was cut by 0 bases and J by 4 bases, with 18 bases left in between. This CDR3 has 17 residues. CDR3 in amino acids: CASSLAAVGGFGTEAFF. The CDR3 region has the DNA TGTGCCAGCAGCTTAGCGGCTGTTGGGGGCTTCGGCACTGAAGCTTTCTTT.

The chain recombines TRBV19 with TRBJ2-6, with no clear D. The CDR3 has 13 amino acids. Trimming cost V 6 bases and J 0 bases, with 3 bases left between them. Germline V gives CDR1 LNHDA, CDR2 SQIVND (reference sequence). The CDR3 DNA follows: TGTGCCAGTAGGGACTCTGGGGCCAACGTCCTGACTTTC. Translated, it gives CASRDSGANVLTF.

For this clone: The junction differs from germline at one of its ends, possibly a read error. The chain has TRBV6-1 and TRBJ2-7; D is perhaps TRBD1 (6 bases). This CDR3 comprises 11 residues. Germline V lookup: CDR1 MNHNS, CDR2 SASEGT. For the CDR3, the DNA is TGTGCCAGCAGTGAAGCAGGACAGATCAACTTC. This translates into CASSEAGQINF.

V and J are TRBV7-6 and TRBJ2-7; D assignment may be TRBD1 or TRBD2 (5 bases each). Germline values: CDR1 SGHVS, CDR2 FNYEAQ. Trimming cost V 1 base and J 2 bases, with 9 bases left between them. The CDR3 extends over 14 amino acids. CDR3 coding DNA: TGTGCCAGCAGCTTAGTTGTGGGGGCCTACGAGCAGTACTTC. This gives the protein CASSLVVGAYEQYF. The full variable domain, with the rest looked up from reference TRBV7-6 and TRBJ2-7, is GAGVSQSPRYKVTKRGQDVALRCDPISGHVSLYWYRQALGQGPEFLTYFNYEAQQDKSGLPNDRFSAERPEGSISTLTIQRTEQRDSAMYRCASSLVVGAYEQYFGPGTRLTVT.

The rearrangement uses TRBV7-2 and TRBJ2-7, with TRBD2 matching 7 bases. V lost 5 bases, J lost 2 bases, and 6 bases stayed unmatched. The germline V gene encodes CDR1 SGHTA and CDR2 FQGNSA. CDR3 size: 14 residues. The CDR3 loop is CASSPTSSPYEQYF. CDR3 coding DNA: TGTGCCAGCAGCCCGACTAGCTCTCCCTACGAGCAGTACTTC.

The chain employs TRBV29-1 and TRBJ2-5; possible D gene TRBD1, 6 bases. CDR3 length: 15 residues. Germline CDR1 reads SQVTM; CDR2 reads ANQGSEA. Trimming stripped 1 base from V and 4 bases from J, with 16 bases between. In DNA, the CDR3 is TGCAGCGTTGAAGTTGAGGGGGTGTGGGGAGAGACCCAGTACTTC. Amino acid sequence: CSVEVEGVWGETQYF.

The chain employs TRBV28 and TRBJ1-2; D perhaps matches TRBD1 (6 bases). V was cut by 2 bases and J by 6 bases, with 10 bases left in between. The CDR3 length is 13 residues. Germline V lookup: CDR1 MDHEN, CDR2 SYDVKM. The CDR3 DNA is TGTGCCAGCAGTTTACCGGGGGCGGATGGCTACACCTTC. It codes for CASSLPGADGYTF.

The chain carries TRBV7-6 and TRBJ2-1; 8 bases align to TRBD2. V dropped 5 bases and J dropped 4; count of bases not matched to a gene: 7. Per germline, CDR1 SGHVS and CDR2 FNYEAQ. The length of the CDR3 is 15 residues. CDR3 protein: CASSIQRGRYNEQFF. Written as DNA, the CDR3 is TGTGCCAGCAGCATCCAGCGGGGGAGATACAATGAGCAGTTCTTC. Supplemented by reference TRBV7-6 and TRBJ2-1, the full variable domain reads GAGVSQSPRYKVTKRGQDVALRCDPISGHVSLYWYRQALGQGPEFLTYFNYEAQQDKSGLPNDRFSAERPEGSISTLTIQRTEQRDSAMYRCASSIQRGRYNEQFFGPGTRLTVL.

The chain combines TRBV7-8 with TRBJ2-3, with a possible D match to TRBD2 (6 bases). The CDR3 totals 16 residues. With 3 bases removed from V and 0 bases from J, the gap between germline ends came to 13 bases. Germline-derived CDR1 and CDR2 are SGHVS and FQNEAQ. CDR3 nucleotides: TGTGCCAGCAGCTTTCTCGGGAGAGGTAGCACAGATACGCAGTATTTT. This codes for CASSFLGRGSTDTQYF.

The chain has TRBV7-2 and TRBJ1-1; D perhaps matches TRBD1 (6 bases). V was clipped by 2 bases and J by 0 bases, with 13 bases between them. CDR3 length: 16 amino acids. CDR1 SGHTA and CDR2 FQGNSA come from the germline V gene. The CDR3 sequence: CASSLWGALVNTEAFF. The CDR3 coding sequence is TGTGCCAGCAGCTTATGGGGGGCGCTGGTGAACACTGAAGCTTTCTTT.

The CDR3 loop is CASSYFGERQPQHF. Here the CDR3 DNA reads TGTGCCAGCAGTTACTTCGGGGAGCGTCAGCCCCAGCATTTT. The V call is TRBV6-6, the J call TRBJ1-5; no firm D call. Trimming removed 1 base at V and 6 bases at J, with 10 bases between. Germline V gene lookup returns CDR1 MNHNY and CDR2 SVGAGI (reference sequence). The CDR3 sequence is 14 residues long.

The chain is built from TRBV6-5 and TRBJ1-4; TRBD1 is a possible D gene (5 bases). The CDR3 totals 14 residues. Germline CDR1 MNHEY, CDR2 SVGAGI. Trimming took off 6 bases at V and 0 bases at J, with 8 bases between the two ends. CDR3 nucleotide sequence: TGTGCCAGCAGCCGGGACGCAACTAATGAAAAACTGTTTTTT. Translation gives CASSRDATNEKLFF.

This rearrangement joins TRBV24-1 to TRBJ2-1; 10 positions match TRBD2. CDR1 and CDR2 from the germline V gene are KGHDR and SFDVKD. The CDR3 spans 13 residues. The V segment lost 3 bases and the J segment 10 bases; nucleotides outside the gene matches: 2. This chain's CDR3 is CATSDLTSGEQFF. DNA for the CDR3: TGTGCCACCAGTGATCTGACTAGCGGGGAGCAGTTCTTC.

The V call is TRBV19, the J call TRBJ1-5; tentative D call: TRBD1 (5 bases). The CDR3 contains 13 residues. Trimming took off 8 bases at V and 3 bases at J, with 11 bases between the two ends. CDR1 and CDR2 from the germline V gene are LNHDA and SQIVND (reference sequence). The CDR3 sequence: CASRGTVNQPQHF. CDR3 nucleotide sequence: TGTGCCAGTCGGGGGACGGTCAATCAGCCCCAGCATTTT.

This clone appeared once. V is TRBV7-9 and J is TRBJ1-6, with a weak D call TRBD1 (5 bases). The germline gives CDR1 SEHNR, CDR2 FQNEAQ (reference sequence). The CDR3 spans 17 residues. Trimming stripped 0 bases from V and 9 bases from J, with 18 bases between. Written as DNA, the CDR3 is TGTGCCAGCAGCTTAGCTCAGTCCGAGGGGACGACTTCACCCCTCCACTTT. Translation: CASSLAQSEGTTSPLHF.

The V and J genes are TRBV3-1 (or the pseudogene TRBV3-2) and TRBJ1-3, with unresolved D. Trimming cost V 4 bases and J 1 base, with 8 bases left between them. Germline CDR1 is LGHDT and CDR2 is YNNKEL (reference sequence). The CDR3 is 14 residues long. The CDR3 loop is CASSPVASGNTIYF. The CDR3 nucleotides read TGTGCCAGCAGCCCCGTCGCGTCTGGAAACACCATATATTTT.